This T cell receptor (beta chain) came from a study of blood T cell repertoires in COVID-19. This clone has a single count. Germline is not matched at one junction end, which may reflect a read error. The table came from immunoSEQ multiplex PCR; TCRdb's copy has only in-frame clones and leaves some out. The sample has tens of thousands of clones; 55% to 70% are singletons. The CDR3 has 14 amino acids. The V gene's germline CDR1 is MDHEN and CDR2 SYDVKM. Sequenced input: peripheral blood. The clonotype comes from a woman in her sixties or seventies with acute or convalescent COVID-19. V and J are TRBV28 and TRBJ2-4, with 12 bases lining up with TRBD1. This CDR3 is CASSSPGQGALRLF. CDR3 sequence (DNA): TGTGCCAGCAGTTCCCCGGGACAGGGGGCTTTAAGGTTATTC.